The 23 T cell receptor beta chains presented below share a single source sample, sequenced in a study of blood T cell repertoires in COVID-19 (dated by TCRdb to the early 2020s). The library was produced with the immunoSEQ multiplex PCR assay. Held by TCRdb, this immuneACCESS table contains in-frame sequences only and omits some clones. Under half of the omission traces to an unresolved V gene where checked; the cause of the rest is unknown. The sample yields 300,000 or so clones; 65% to 90% were counted once. The top ten clones comprise approximately 4.6% of the sample. What was sequenced was PBMCs or T cells enriched from blood (not recorded which). Every receptor here comes from a woman aged 40 to 50 with acute COVID-19.

The chain employs TRBV24-1 and TRBJ2-3, with 11 bases matching TRBD2. The junction had 5 bases not matched to a gene; V was cut back by 0 bases and J by 1 base. This CDR3 region has 18 residues. Germline CDR1 and CDR2: KGHDR and SFDVKD. This chain's CDR3 is CATSDLPPSGRRTDTQYF. CDR3 nucleotides: TGTGCCACCAGTGATTTGCCTCCTAGCGGGAGGCGCACAGATACGCAGTATTTT.

The chain has TRBV27 and TRBJ1-4; no definite D call. CDR1 is MNHEY and CDR2 is SMNVEV in the germline V gene (reference sequence). With 2 bases removed from V and 4 bases from J, the gap between germline ends came to 17 bases. The CDR3 consists of 17 residues. CDR3 residues: CASSLGFGFLDNEKLFF. The CDR3 DNA reads TGTGCCAGCAGTTTAGGATTTGGTTTCCTAGATAATGAAAAACTGTTTTTT. The full variable domain, with the rest looked up from reference TRBV27 and TRBJ1-4, is EAQVTQNPRYLITVTGKKLTVTCSQNMNHEYMSWYRQDPGLGLRQIYYSMNVEVTDKGDVPEGYKVSRKEKRNFPLILESPSPNQTSLYFCASSLGFGFLDNEKLFFGSGTQLSVL.

The table lists this clone with a count of one. The chain carries TRBV28 and TRBJ1-2; D not certain. Looked up from germline, CDR1 is MDHEN and CDR2 is SYDVKM. The CDR3 is 14 amino acids. Trimming removed 2 bases at V and 5 bases at J, with 12 bases between. The CDR3 region has the DNA TGTGCCAGCAGTTTAATAAACAGTGTTTATGGCTACACCTTC. Its translation: CASSLINSVYGYTF.

The chain recombines TRBV21-1 with TRBJ1-3. TRBV21-1 is termed a pseudogene. The CDR3 consists of 17 residues. The CDR3 DNA follows: TGTGCCAGCCGCGCCCCGACCCCCTGGCCACCGAGGGACACCATATATTTT. Translation: CASRAPTPWPPRDTIYF.

The table lists this clone with a few counts. V is TRBV27 and J is TRBJ1-2; TRBD1 agrees at 7 bases. The CDR3 runs to 15 residues. V gave up 6 bases and J gave up 2 bases; unmatched junction bases: 9. The germline gives CDR1 MNHEY, CDR2 SMNVEV (reference sequence). The CDR3 sequence is CASSRGAGGNYGYTF. The CDR3 nucleotides read TGTGCCAGCAGCCGAGGGGCAGGGGGGAACTATGGCTACACCTTC.

The chain carries TRBV5-5 and TRBJ2-2; the D gene is possibly TRBD1 (6 bases). The ends were cut back, 5 bases at V and 6 bases at J, with 20 bases in the middle. CDR1 is SGHKS, CDR2 YYEKEE, per germline (reference sequence). The CDR3 is 16 residues long. CDR3 nucleotides: TGTGCCAGCAGTCAGGGGCCACTAGAGATGGCCGGGGAGCTGTTTTTT. It encodes CASSQGPLEMAGELFF.

The chain couples TRBV5-1 to TRBJ1-2; no clear D. V lost 4 bases to trimming and J lost 2 bases, with 9 bases between them. This CDR3 has 13 residues. Germline values: CDR1 SGHRS, CDR2 YFSETQ. DNA of the CDR3: TGCGCCAGCAGCATGGCAGGAAACTATGGCTACACCTTC. Translated, it gives CASSMAGNYGYTF. Complete variable domain (other parts from reference TRBV5-1 and TRBJ1-2): KAGVTQTPRYLIKTRGQQVTLSCSPISGHRSVSWYQQTPGQGLQFLFEYFSETQRNKGNFPGRFSGRQFSNSRSEMNVSTLELGDSALYLCASSMAGNYGYTFGSGTRLTVV.

This chain connects TRBV29-1 to TRBJ2-7; D gene unclear. The CDR3 sequence is 12 residues long. The V gene lost 7 bases and the J gene lost 0 bases, with 10 bases spanning the gap. Germline CDR1 SQVTM, CDR2 ANQGSEA. CDR3 coding DNA: TGCAGCGGCAGTATTGGCTCCTACGAGCAGTACTTC. Protein product: CSGSIGSYEQYF.

This clone was recorded only once. The chain uses TRBV18 and TRBJ2-7, with TRBD2 identical over 16 bases. V shed 3 bases, J shed 7 bases, and the junction held 9 bases outside the gene matches. CDR1 is KGHSH, CDR2 LQKENI, per germline. The CDR3 has 17 amino acids. In DNA, the CDR3 is TGTGCCAGCTCACCCCTGGGACTAGCGGGGGGGGTTCGGGAGCAGTACTTC. It yields the protein CASSPLGLAGGVREQYF.

The genes are TRBV6-1 and TRBJ2-7; 12 nucleotides align to TRBD1. CDR1 and CDR2 from the germline V gene are MNHNS and SASEGT. The length of the CDR3 is 14 residues. Losses at the gene ends were 3 bases for V and 6 bases for J; bases not matched to a gene: 3. CDR3 amino acids: CASSDGTGGREQYF. The CDR3 region has the DNA TGTGCCAGCAGTGACGGGACAGGGGGCCGCGAGCAGTACTTC.

This clone was counted once. This sequence joins TRBV6-1 and TRBJ2-1, with TRBD2 matching over 8 bases. V shed 2 bases and J 5 bases; nucleotides not matched to a gene: 11. The CDR3 is made up of 17 amino acids. Germline V gene lookup returns CDR1 MNHNS and CDR2 SASEGT. Written as DNA, the CDR3 is TGTGCCAGCAGTGAATGGGCGGGGGGACTATCAAACAATGAGCAGTTCTTC. As protein: CASSEWAGGLSNNEQFF.

V usage is TRBV7-9 and J usage is TRBJ2-7; 8 bases are shared with TRBD1. The CDR3 length is 14 residues. Germline V gives CDR1 SEHNR, CDR2 FQNEAQ (reference sequence). The V gene end was trimmed by 2 bases and the J gene end by 3 bases; junction bases not matched to a gene: 3. CDR3 bases: TGTGCCAGCAGCTTACCACAGGGGGTCTACGAGCAGTACTTC. Amino acids: CASSLPQGVYEQYF.

The chain has TRBV5-1 and TRBJ1-6; no reliable D call. Trimming cost V 4 bases and J 5 bases, with 10 bases left between them. Germline V gene sequence: CDR1 SGHRS, CDR2 YFSETQ. The length of the CDR3 is 14 residues. The CDR3 loop reads CASSLPSNNSPLHF. The CDR3 nucleotides are TGCGCCAGCAGCCTGCCAAGCAATAATTCACCCCTCCACTTT.

The CDR3 sequence is CASSKTGDLSYEQYF. The DNA of the CDR3 is TGTGCCAGCTCCAAAACGGGGGATCTCTCCTACGAGCAGTACTTC. This chain connects TRBV9 to TRBJ2-7; D possibly corresponds to TRBD2 (6 bases). This CDR3 region has 15 residues. Trimming stripped 7 bases from V and 0 bases from J, with 17 bases between. Germline CDR1 reads SGDLS; CDR2 reads YYNGEE.

CDR3 DNA: TGTGCCAGCAGCTTAGCGGGGGCGTCCTACGAGCAGTACTTC. This translates into CASSLAGASYEQYF. V and J are TRBV5-4 and TRBJ2-7; TRBD2 agrees at 8 bases. Germline loops: CDR1 SGHNT, CDR2 YYREEE (reference sequence). V lost 2 bases and J lost 1; bases outside the gene matches: 2. The CDR3 covers 14 residues.

The chain employs TRBV29-1 and TRBJ1-1, with TRBD1 as a possible D gene (5 bases). Trimming took 7 bases from V and 7 from J, leaving 16 bases between them. The CDR3 loop spans 12 amino acids. The germline gives CDR1 SQVTM, CDR2 ANQGSEA. CDR3 protein: CSAAVDGGEAFF. The CDR3 DNA reads as TGCAGCGCAGCAGTAGACGGGGGTGAAGCTTTCTTT.

The chain joins TRBV18 to TRBJ2-1; D call uncertain. This CDR3 is built from 16 residues. Germline lookup yields CDR1 KGHSH and CDR2 LQKENI. The V and J ends lost 6 bases and 9 bases respectively, with 24 bases between them. CDR3 region: CASSLPRTLMGVEQFF. The CDR3 DNA follows: TGTGCCAGCTCCCTACCACGCACACTAATGGGTGTTGAGCAGTTCTTC.

This chain links TRBV24-1 with TRBJ2-7; 10 positions match TRBD1. With 2 bases clipped from V and 4 bases from J, the junction kept 4 bases outside the gene matches. This CDR3 contains 15 residues. Germline loops: CDR1 KGHDR, CDR2 SFDVKD. This CDR3 reads CATSDWTGGKYEQYF. For the CDR3, the DNA is TGTGCCACCAGTGATTGGACAGGGGGGAAATACGAGCAGTACTTC.

This sequence joins TRBV7-8 and TRBJ1-6, with TRBD1 identical over 7 bases. The CDR3 contains 14 residues. The ends lost 2 bases at V and 9 bases at J; junction bases unmatched: 4. From germline, CDR1 is SGHVS and CDR2 FQNEAQ. As DNA, the CDR3 is TGTGCCAGCAGCTTAATATACAGGGGTTCACCCCTCCACTTT. Amino acid sequence: CASSLIYRGSPLHF.

CDR3: CASSQIQGSNSPLHF. Here the CDR3 DNA reads TGCGCCAGCAGCCAAATACAGGGGAGTAATTCACCCCTCCACTTT. The chain combines TRBV4-3 with TRBJ1-6; 7 positions match TRBD1. After removal of 2 bases from V and 6 bases from J, the junction contained 4 bases not matched to a gene. CDR1 and CDR2 (germline): LGHNA, YSLEER. The CDR3 loop spans 15 amino acids.

The gene calls are TRBV9 and TRBJ2-7, with unresolved D. Trimming pared 0 bases from V and 5 bases from J, leaving 12 bases between. The CDR3 has 14 amino acids. Germline V gene data show CDR1 as SGDLS and CDR2 as YYNGEE. The CDR3 protein is CASSVGPPGHEQYF. DNA for the CDR3: TGTGCCAGCAGCGTAGGCCCTCCTGGCCACGAGCAGTACTTC.

The rearrangement joins TRBV13 to TRBJ2-7; TRBD1 matches at 7 bases. This CDR3 spans 15 amino acids. With 7 bases clipped from V and 0 bases from J, the junction kept 9 bases outside the gene matches. Germline values: CDR1 PRHDT, CDR2 FYEKMQ (reference sequence). The CDR3 region is CASTSTRDSSYEQYF. DNA for the CDR3: TGTGCCAGCACCTCAACCCGGGACAGCTCCTACGAGCAGTACTTC.

A remark on this clone: The junction differs from germline at one of its ends, possibly a read error. The chain combines TRBV7-7 with TRBJ2-5; 11 bases are a match to TRBD1. Looked up from germline, CDR1 is SSHAT and CDR2 is FNYEAQ (reference sequence). This CDR3 spans 16 amino acids. CDR3 nucleotides: TGTGCTAGCAGCCCCCCCGGGACAGGGGGCCAAGAGACCCAGTACTTC. It specifies CASSPPGTGGQETQYF. Full variable domain (rest looked up from reference TRBV7-7 and TRBJ2-5): GAGVSQSPRYKVTKRGQDVTLRCDPISSHATLYWYQQALGQGPEFLTYFNYEAQPDKSGLPSDRFSAERPEGSISTLTIQRTEQRDSAMYRCASSPPGTGGQETQYFGPGTRLLVL.